This T cell receptor beta chain was found in a study of cytomegalovirus exposure and HLA in healthy donors. Broader study findings: Analyzed later, most CMV-associated TCR beta chains appeared HLA-restricted. Per a later analysis, HLA-associated TCR beta chains showed more clonal expansion than other, equally common TCR beta chains. Segments of the TCR beta V type were, in most cases, productive about 87% or about 30% of the time in an earlier analysis.

All the people who gave samples were healthy bone marrow donors. As regards this clone: Its antigen is currently unknown.

Germline CDR1 and CDR2: MDHEN and SYDVKM. There are 12 residues in the CDR3. Trimming pared 3 bases from V and 5 bases from J, leaving 7 bases between. 13 Jbeta primers and 60 Vbeta primers were used for the PCR. Profiling relied on immunoSEQ multiplex PCR, and the TCRdb table lists in-frame clones only, not all of them. The sample yields some 180,000 clones, roughly 80% seen once. The clonotype originates from a man between 40 and 49 years old in good health and CMV-seronegative. The sample taken for sequencing was PBMCs. This sequence joins TRBV28 and TRBJ1-1; tentative D call: TRBD1 (5 bases). This CDR3 is CASSLQGTEAFF. The CDR3 nucleotides read TGTGCCAGCAGTTTGCAGGGAACTGAAGCTTTCTTT.